The clone carrying this T cell receptor beta chain was seen a few times. Its specificity is unknown. One end of the junction is discordant with germline, which a read error may explain. Through a sample-barcoded 5' primer and a J-beta primer mix, a second PCR was run for roughly 7 to 12 cycles. TCRdb re-analysed the 5' RACE reads in MiXCR, keeping a single row per CDR3 protein. The repertoire consists of 600,000 or so distinct CDR3 sequences, with 20% to 25% occurring once and the leading ten covering around 3.4%. The data are from a study of blood T cells in healthy people across ages. Findings and limits, study-wide: What prevented conclusive comparison of naive and antigen-experienced cells was that PBMCs were unsorted. In older individuals, TCR beta diversity per million T cells was lower, falling roughly linearly with age.

CDR1 and CDR2 (germline): KGHSH, LQKENI. The CDR3 runs 16 residues. The sequence came from a man between 70 and 80 years old in good health. Sequenced sample: blood. V and J are TRBV18 and TRBJ2-6; tentative D call: TRBD1 (5 bases). The CDR3 coding sequence is TGTGCCAGCTCACCACTTCTGTCCTCTGGGGCCAACGTCCTGACCTTC. This gives the protein CASSPLLSSGANVLTF.